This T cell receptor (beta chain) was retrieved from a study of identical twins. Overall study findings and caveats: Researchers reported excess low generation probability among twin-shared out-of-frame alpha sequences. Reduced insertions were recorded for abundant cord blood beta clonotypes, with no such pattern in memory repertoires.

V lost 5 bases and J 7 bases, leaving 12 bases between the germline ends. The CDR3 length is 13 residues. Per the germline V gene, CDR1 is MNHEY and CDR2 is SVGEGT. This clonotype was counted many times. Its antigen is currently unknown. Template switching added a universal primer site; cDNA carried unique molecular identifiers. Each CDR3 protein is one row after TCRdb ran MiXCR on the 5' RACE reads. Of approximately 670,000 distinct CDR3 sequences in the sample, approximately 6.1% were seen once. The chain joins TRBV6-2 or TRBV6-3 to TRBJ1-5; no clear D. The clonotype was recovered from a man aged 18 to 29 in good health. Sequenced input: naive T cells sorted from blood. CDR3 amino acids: CASSHDVRQPQHF. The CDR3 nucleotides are TGTGCCAGCAGTCACGATGTCCGGCAGCCCCAGCATTTT.